This T cell receptor beta chain comes out of a study of CD8 T cells in Susac syndrome. Random hexamers were used to reverse transcribe the RNA input (about 0.5 to 1 ug). Each CDR3 protein is one row after TCRdb ran MiXCR on the immunoSEQ multiplex PCR reads. The sample consists of approximately 160,000 distinct CDR3 sequences, around 95% of them appearing once. Sequenced material: CD4+ T cells from PBMCs. The TCR originated in a human donor in good health.

CDR3 in amino acids: CASSADTSYGYTF. CDR3 sequence (DNA): TGCGCCAGCAGCGCAGATACTTCCTATGGCTACACCTTC. The chain recombines TRBV4-1 with TRBJ1-2; D is ambiguous. Between the trimmed V and J ends, which lost 5 bases and 4 bases, there was a span of 11 bases. There are 13 residues in the CDR3. Germline V gives CDR1 MGHRA, CDR2 YSYEKL.